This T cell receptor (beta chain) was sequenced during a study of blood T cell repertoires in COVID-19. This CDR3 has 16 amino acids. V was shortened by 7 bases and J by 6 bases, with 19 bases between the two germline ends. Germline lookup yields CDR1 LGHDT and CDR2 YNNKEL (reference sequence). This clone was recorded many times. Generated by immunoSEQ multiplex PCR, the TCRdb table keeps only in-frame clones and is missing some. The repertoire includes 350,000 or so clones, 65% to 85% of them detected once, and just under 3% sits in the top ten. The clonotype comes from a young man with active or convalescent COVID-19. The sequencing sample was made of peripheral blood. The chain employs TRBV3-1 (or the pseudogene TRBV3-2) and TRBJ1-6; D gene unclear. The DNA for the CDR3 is TGTGCCAGCACCGGATCTGCGGGAACTGGTAATTCACCCCTCCACTTT. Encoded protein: CASTGSAGTGNSPLHF.